This entry lists 17 T cell receptor beta chains sequenced from one sample in a study of T-cell reconstitution after alpha-beta-depleted transplantation in children. Preparing the TCRbeta library involved the use of unique molecular identifiers. TCRdb independently ran MiXCR on the PCR reads; one entry per CDR3 protein. This table has 500,000 to 750,000 distinct CDR3 sequences, approximately 12% appearing once. The sample was PBMCs, mostly from graft donor cells, taken 360 days after TCRalphabeta/CD19-depleted stem cell transplant. The receptors derive from a male patient younger than 18 who had a stem cell transplant for acute myeloid leukemia, so the T cells may come from the graft donor.

The chain carries TRBV29-1 and TRBJ2-1; 10 nucleotides agree with TRBD2. The J segment lost 8 bases and the V segment lost 1 base, leaving 11 bases of the junction unmatched. Germline CDR1 SQVTM, CDR2 ANQGSEA. This CDR3 has 16 amino acids. CDR3 DNA: TGCAGCGTTGAAGGAGCGGGAGGGCCGGCGTTAGATGAGCAGTTCTTC. This gives the protein CSVEGAGGPALDEQFF.

This clonotype turned up a few times. The J gene is TRBJ2-7, the V gene TRBV9; 11 bases agree with TRBD2. The CDR3 sequence is 15 residues long. Germline assignment: CDR1 SGDLS and CDR2 YYNGEE. Trimming took 1 base from V and 6 from J; bases not matched to a gene: 6. CDR3 residues: CASSVNSLAGGEQYF. CDR3 coding DNA: TGTGCCAGCAGCGTAAATTCCCTAGCGGGAGGCGAGCAGTACTTC.

This chain uses TRBV20-1 with TRBJ2-4, with D possibly matching TRBD2 (5 bases). The germline V and J ends were trimmed by 3 bases and 0 bases, with 18 bases remaining between them. The length of the CDR3 is 17 residues. Per the germline V gene, CDR1 is DFQATT and CDR2 is SNEGSKA (reference sequence). The CDR3 DNA reads TGCAGTGCTAGTGAGCGGCGATTCCTCATAGCCAAAAACATTCAGTACTTC. Amino acids: CSASERRFLIAKNIQYF.

This clonotype was recorded a few times. The chain carries TRBV18 and TRBJ1-1, with D possibly being TRBD1 (6 bases). Trimming removed 6 bases from V and 11 bases from J, with 13 bases in between. Germline CDR1 KGHSH, CDR2 LQKENI. The CDR3 spans 11 residues. The CDR3: CASSYDRLAFF. The DNA of the CDR3 is TGTGCCAGCTCCTATGACAGGTTGGCTTTCTTT.

This clonotype was seen a handful of times. The V and J genes are TRBV29-1 and TRBJ2-2, with TRBD2 as a possible D gene (5 bases). CDR3 length: 15 residues. V lost 6 bases and J 0 bases, leaving 14 bases between the germline ends. Germline loops: CDR1 SQVTM, CDR2 ANQGSEA. CDR3 bases: TGCAGCGTGAGGACTTGGAACGCGAACACCGGGGAGCTGTTTTTT. As protein: CSVRTWNANTGELFF.

V usage is TRBV5-1 and J usage is TRBJ2-7; TRBD1 matches 9 bases. CDR1 and CDR2 (germline): SGHRS, YFSETQ. The CDR3 runs to 16 residues. V shed 3 bases and J 3 bases; nucleotides not matched to a gene: 10. The CDR3 sequence is CASSSRMDRGYYEQYF. The CDR3 DNA follows: TGCGCCAGCAGCTCAAGGATGGACAGGGGTTACTACGAGCAGTACTTC.

This clonotype was counted between two and nine times. The chain couples TRBV14 to TRBJ1-1; no clear D gene. CDR3 length equals 18 residues. CDR1 is SGHDN and CDR2 is FVKESK in the germline V gene. Between the trimmed V and J ends, which lost 0 bases and 0 bases, there was a span of 17 bases. The CDR3 coding sequence is TGTGCCAGCAGCCAAGAGGCCCAAGCCGGAGCCTTGAACACTGAAGCTTTCTTT. Translation: CASSQEAQAGALNTEAFF.

The CDR3: CSAWRAGNSPLHF. The CDR3, as DNA: TGCAGTGCTTGGAGGGCAGGGAACTCACCCCTCCACTTT. This chain joins TRBV20-1 and TRBJ1-6; the D gene is possibly TRBD1 (5 bases). The CDR3 is 13 amino acids. CDR1 is DFQATT and CDR2 is SNEGSKA in the germline V gene (reference sequence). The V end lost 5 bases, the J end lost 10 bases, and 15 bases lay between the germline ends.

This clonotype has a handful of counts. The chain recombines TRBV28 with TRBJ2-7; D might be TRBD1 (6 bases). Germline V lookup: CDR1 MDHEN, CDR2 SYDVKM. Trimming shortened V by 4 bases and J by 1 base, and 14 bases separated the two germline ends. This CDR3 has 15 residues. CDR3 region: CASSSTQGLSYEQYF. In nucleotides, the CDR3 is TGTGCCAGCAGTTCGACACAGGGCCTTTCCTACGAGCAGTACTTC.

J is TRBJ2-7 and V is TRBV29-1; 9 nucleotides line up with TRBD1. Per germline, CDR1 SQVTM and CDR2 ANQGSEA. CDR3 length equals 13 residues. V lost 1 base to trimming and J lost 6 bases; unmatched junction nucleotides: 4. DNA of the CDR3: TGCAGCGTTGAAGTGGACAGGGGTAGCGAGCAGTACTTC. Protein: CSVEVDRGSEQYF.

In this sample, this clonotype turned up a few times. The chain couples TRBV20-1 to TRBJ2-1; D is perhaps TRBD2 (6 bases). V dropped 6 bases and J dropped 9 bases, with 12 bases sitting between them. CDR1 and CDR2 from the germline V gene are DFQATT and SNEGSKA (reference sequence). CDR3 length: 11 residues. DNA for the CDR3: TGCAGTGCGAAGCTAGCGCTTGAGCAGTTCTTC. Translating it yields CSAKLALEQFF.

CDR3 amino acids: CASSHRTGVINEQFF. The DNA for the CDR3 is TGTGCCAGCAGCCACAGGACAGGGGTGATCAATGAGCAGTTCTTC. The genes are TRBV7-9 and TRBJ2-1, with 9 bases identical to TRBD1. CDR1 SEHNR and CDR2 FQNEAQ come from the germline V gene (reference sequence). The CDR3 consists of 15 residues. Trimming cost V 5 bases and J 6 bases; bases outside gene matches: 8.

The rearrangement joins TRBV19 to TRBJ2-1; perhaps TRBD2 as D (5 bases). The germline V and J ends were trimmed by 6 bases and 8 bases, with 20 bases remaining between them. The CDR3 contains 15 residues. Germline CDR1 is LNHDA and CDR2 is SQIVND (reference sequence). CDR3 amino acids: CASRRHKHYSDEQFF. Here the CDR3 DNA reads TGTGCCAGTAGACGTCACAAACACTATAGCGATGAGCAGTTCTTC.

This chain connects TRBV20-1 to TRBJ2-3, with TRBD2 identical over 11 bases. With V trimmed by 7 bases and J by 3 bases, 6 bases remained unmatched. CDR1 is DFQATT and CDR2 is SNEGSKA in the germline V gene (reference sequence). This CDR3 contains 14 residues. In DNA, the CDR3 is TGCAGTGTACTACTAGCGGGAGATACAGATACGCAGTATTTT. This gives the protein CSVLLAGDTDTQYF.

This clonotype was seen at least ten times. The chain is built from TRBV7-6 and TRBJ2-7, with TRBD2 as a possible D gene (7 bases). CDR3 size: 16 residues. Germline CDR1 is SGHVS and CDR2 is FNYEAQ. V was pared by 1 base and J by 1 base, with 14 bases between. As DNA, the CDR3 is TGTGCCAGCAGCTTAGTTTTAGGGGGGGGTTCCTACGAGCAGTACTTC. This sequence encodes CASSLVLGGGSYEQYF.

This clonotype has just a few counts. The rearrangement joins TRBV4-3 to TRBJ2-7; 11 bases fit TRBD2. The ends lost 0 bases at V and 4 bases at J; junction bases unmatched: 8. The CDR3 totals 17 residues. Germline CDR1 is LGHNA and CDR2 is YSLEER. CDR3 DNA: TGCGCCAGCAGCCAAGATCCCACTAGCGGGAGATATTACGAGCAGTACTTC. This translates into CASSQDPTSGRYYEQYF.

J is TRBJ2-1 and V is TRBV6-2 or TRBV6-3; possibly TRBD1 or TRBD2 for D (5 bases each). The CDR3 totals 14 residues. CDR1 and CDR2 (germline): MNHEY, SVGEGT. Trimming left V 10 bases short and J 12 bases short, with 25 bases between. DNA of the CDR3: TGTGCCACCCGTTTGGACTTACACAAAAGGGGGCAGTTCTTC. Translated: CATRLDLHKRGQFF.